This T cell receptor beta chain was found in a study of blood T cell repertoires in COVID-19. Repertoires were generated with immunoSEQ multiplex PCR, while TCRdb's copy carries only in-frame clones and drops some. The sample lists 200,000 to 250,000 clones, 84% seen once, with around 1.8% in the top ten. The V end was cut by 3 bases, the J end by 7 bases, with 22 bases between. Per germline, CDR1 KGHSH and CDR2 LQKENI. This CDR3 region has 18 residues. A few counts support this clone. The receptor's source is a man aged 55 to 70 who had recovered from COVID-19. Sequencing used PBMCs or T cells enriched from blood (not recorded which). The chain is built from TRBV18 and TRBJ1-6; D may be TRBD1 (5 bases). The CDR3 DNA reads TGTGCCAGCTCACCGTCGGGTCTAATAGACAGACCGAATTCACCCCTCCACTTT. Protein: CASSPSGLIDRPNSPLHF.